One sample yielded the 18 T cell receptor beta chains listed below, sequenced in a study of molecular identifiers for immune sequencing clone quantification. TCRdb analysed the PCR reads with MiXCR anew, one entry per CDR3 protein. This sample yields roughly 93,000 distinct CDR3 sequences, of which 20% to 25% are seen a single time; about 0.8% belongs to the top ten. Material: naive CD8+ T cells from blood, with Jurkat cell RNA spiked in. Documented subset: FACS-sorted CD8+CD4-CCR7+CD45RA+ naive T cells. The receptors stem from a human donor in good health. Some libraries in this study had Jurkat cell RNA spiked in.

This clonotype has at least ten counts. This chain connects TRBV20-1 to TRBJ1-1; a possible D gene is TRBD1 (5 bases). This CDR3 comprises 13 residues. CDR1 and CDR2 (germline): DFQATT, SNEGSKA (reference sequence). V dropped 0 bases and J dropped 8 bases, with 13 bases sitting between them. CDR3 residues: CSARDPGWEEAFF. CDR3 in DNA: TGCAGTGCTAGAGATCCAGGGTGGGAAGAAGCTTTCTTT.

This clonotype was observed at least ten times. The chain links TRBV6-5 to TRBJ2-5; no clear D gene. Looked up from germline, CDR1 is MNHEY and CDR2 is SVGAGI. This CDR3 is built from 14 residues. V was trimmed by 0 bases and J by 1 base, leaving 6 bases between them. CDR3 sequence: CASSYSRLQETQYF. The CDR3 nucleotides read TGTGCCAGCAGTTACTCGAGGCTCCAAGAGACCCAGTACTTC.

Worth noting for this clonotype: Its ends do not fully match the called genes, so a read error is possible. The rearrangement uses TRBV20-1 and TRBJ1-5, with D maybe TRBD1 (5 bases). Germline values: CDR1 DFQATT, CDR2 SNEGSKA (reference sequence). The CDR3 consists of 15 residues. The CDR3 here is CSAREGRYSNQPQHF. CDR3 DNA sequence: TGCAGTGCCAGAGAGGGGCGATATAGCAATCAGCCCCAGCATTTT.

This clonotype turned up a few times. The rearrangement joins TRBV28 to TRBJ1-2, with a possible D match to TRBD1 (5 bases). Trimming removed 5 bases from V and 2 bases from J, with 15 bases in between. There are 15 residues in the CDR3. Germline loops: CDR1 MDHEN, CDR2 SYDVKM. The CDR3 region is CASSPTTASNYGYTF. In DNA, the CDR3 is TGTGCCAGCAGTCCGACGACAGCCTCAAACTATGGCTACACCTTC.

The rearrangement uses TRBV27 and TRBJ1-2, with a weak D call TRBD1 (5 bases). Germline CDR1 and CDR2: MNHEY and SMNVEV (reference sequence). This CDR3 region has 13 residues. The ends were cut back, 6 bases at V and 6 bases at J, with 14 bases in the middle. The CDR3 reads CASRSLGADGYTF. CDR3 coding DNA: TGTGCCAGCAGGTCTCTAGGGGCCGATGGCTACACCTTC.

With regard to this clonotype: This could be a read error, since a much larger clone is one nucleotide away. This rearrangement joins TRBV4-3 to TRBJ2-5, with unresolved D. V gave up 0 bases and J gave up 9 bases, with 11 bases separating them. CDR1 LGHNA and CDR2 YSLEER come from the germline V gene. The CDR3 spans 13 residues. CDR3 protein: CASSQELTSAQYF. Here the CDR3 DNA reads TGCGCCAGCAGCCAAGAGCTCACTTCGGCCCAGTACTTC.

This clonotype was detected only a few times. The chain links TRBV13 to TRBJ2-3, with TRBD2 matching 9 bases. V gave up 0 bases and J gave up 4 bases; unmatched junction bases: 8. This CDR3 is built from 17 residues. Germline V gene lookup returns CDR1 PRHDT and CDR2 FYEKMQ (reference sequence). CDR3 coding DNA: TGTGCCAGCAGCTTAGGCGGAGCGGGAGGCCCTCCAGATACGCAGTATTTT. It encodes CASSLGGAGGPPDTQYF.

This clonotype has more than one count but fewer than ten. This may stem from a read error, because a much larger clone lies one nucleotide away. The chain has TRBV5-6 and TRBJ2-3; 10 nucleotides line up with TRBD1. The CDR3 contains 15 residues. Germline V CDR1 and CDR2: SGHDT, YYEEEE. The CDR3 bases are TGTGCCAGCAGCCTGGGACAGGGGCCCACAGATGCGCAGTATTTT. It specifies CASSLGQGPTDAQYF.

This clonotype was recorded many times. This chain uses TRBV5-1 with TRBJ2-2; 8 positions agree with TRBD2. The CDR3 extends over 14 amino acids. The germline CDR1 and CDR2 sequences are SGHRS and YFSETQ. The trim removed 4 bases at V and 8 bases at J, leaving 7 bases unmatched. Written as DNA, the CDR3 is TGCGCCAGCAGCGTCGGGGGGGCCGTTGGGGAGCTGTTTTTT. Encoded protein: CASSVGGAVGELFF.

V usage is TRBV4-3 and J usage is TRBJ1-1; 11 bases match TRBD1. CDR1 and CDR2 from the germline V gene are LGHNA and YSLEER. Unmatched junction bases numbered 8, after V lost 6 bases and J lost 2 bases. The CDR3 has 16 amino acids. CDR3 coding DNA: TGCGCCAGCAGTCCCGGGACAGGGGGGTCAAACACTGAAGCTTTCTTT. It yields the protein CASSPGTGGSNTEAFF.

This clonotype was counted many times. The rearrangement joins TRBV29-1 to TRBJ2-2; 7 bases line up with TRBD1. V lost 6 bases to trimming and J lost 1 base; unmatched junction nucleotides: 8. CDR3 length: 15 residues. Per the germline V gene, CDR1 is SQVTM and CDR2 is ANQGSEA. CDR3 region: CSVDSTGMNTGELFF. The CDR3 DNA follows: TGCAGCGTGGACTCGACAGGGATGAACACCGGGGAGCTGTTTTTT.

The chain joins TRBV29-1 to TRBJ2-1; TRBD2 matches at 9 bases. The CDR3 totals 14 residues. CDR1 and CDR2 from the germline V gene are SQVTM and ANQGSEA. J gave up 5 bases and V 2 bases, and 4 bases lay outside the gene matches. CDR3 sequence reads: CSVESGRQNNEQFF. The CDR3 DNA reads as TGCAGCGTTGAAAGCGGGAGGCAGAACAATGAGCAGTTCTTC.

The V gene is TRBV6-5, the J gene TRBJ2-1, with TRBD2 matching over 10 bases. V was clipped by 2 bases and J by 2 bases; unmatched bases: 6. Germline CDR1 MNHEY, CDR2 SVGAGI. This CDR3 has 17 residues. The CDR3 region is CASSYPASGGTYNEQFF. The CDR3 DNA reads as TGTGCCAGCAGTTACCCTGCTAGCGGGGGTACCTACAATGAGCAGTTCTTC.

This clonotype appeared a few times. The chain joins TRBV12-3 or TRBV12-4 to TRBJ1-2; D is undetermined. Trimming took 7 bases from V and 7 from J, leaving 19 bases between them. The CDR3 consists of 14 residues. CDR3 DNA sequence: TGTGCCAGCACCCCCCATGCCGATTATGGTGGCTACACCTTC. Its protein product is CASTPHADYGGYTF.

V is TRBV10-3 and J is TRBJ1-1; TRBD1 agrees at 11 bases. The germline CDR1 and CDR2 sequences are ENHRY and SYGVKD. Trimming at V came to 1 base and at J to 4 bases, leaving 5 bases not matched to a gene. The CDR3 length is 16 residues. CDR3 bases: TGTGCCATCAGTGAGTTTCCCGGGACAGGGGGCACTGAAGCTTTCTTT. Translating it yields CAISEFPGTGGTEAFF.

About this clonotype itself: Just one base apart from a much larger clone, this may be a read error. The J gene is TRBJ1-5, the V gene TRBV6-5; TRBD1 aligns across 9 bases. The germline gives CDR1 MNHEY, CDR2 SVGAGI. CDR3 size: 14 residues. CDR3 amino acids: CVSSGTGLYQPQHF. Written as DNA, the CDR3 is TGTGTCAGCAGCGGGACAGGGCTTTATCAGCCCCAGCATTTT.

The chain joins TRBV6-2 or TRBV6-3 to TRBJ2-7, with TRBD2 as a possible D gene (5 bases). Per the germline V gene, CDR1 is MNHEY and CDR2 is SVGEGT. The V gene lost 4 bases and the J gene lost 1 base, with 17 bases spanning the gap. This CDR3 has 16 amino acids. DNA of the CDR3: TGTGCCAGCAGTTTCCCCTCCAGTAGCGCTTCCTACGAGCAGTACTTC. Protein: CASSFPSSSASYEQYF.

This clonotype was detected many times. The chain recombines TRBV25-1 with TRBJ2-1; D remains ambiguous. The V gene's germline CDR1 is MGHDK and CDR2 SYGVNS. The CDR3 runs 16 residues. Deletions cut 1 base from V and 1 base from J, with 11 bases between. CDR3 nucleotides: TGTGCCAGCAGTGAATCTTGGGGTTCTTCCTACAATGAGCAGTTCTTC. This codes for CASSESWGSSYNEQFF.